Shown below are 22 T cell receptor beta chains from a single sample sequenced in a study of blood T cell repertoires in COVID-19. Profiling relied on immunoSEQ multiplex PCR, and the TCRdb table lists in-frame clones only, not all of them. The repertoire has roughly 28,000 clones, 80% to 90% of them found once; the top ten carry approximately 49%. The source material was peripheral blood. The receptor set was obtained from a human donor with acute or convalescent COVID-19. The donor label of this sample is uncertain.

The J gene is TRBJ2-4, the V gene TRBV7-9; tentative D call: TRBD2 (6 bases). Germline assignment: CDR1 SEHNR and CDR2 FQNEAQ (reference sequence). Trimming pared 5 bases from V and 8 bases from J, leaving 16 bases between. The CDR3 extends over 14 amino acids. CDR3 sequence reads: CASSVAGFWDIQYF. CDR3 sequence (DNA): TGTGCCAGCAGCGTCGCGGGGTTTTGGGACATTCAGTACTTC.

V and J are TRBV9 and TRBJ1-2; a possible D gene is TRBD1 (5 bases). Germline CDR1 is SGDLS and CDR2 is YYNGEE. The CDR3 extends over 14 amino acids. With 0 bases removed from V and 4 bases from J, the gap between germline ends came to 10 bases. The CDR3 DNA reads TGTGCCAGCAGCGTAGCTCCAGGGCTCTATGGCTACACCTTC. Translated: CASSVAPGLYGYTF. The variable domain in full, with the rest retrieved from reference TRBV9 and TRBJ1-2, is DSGVTQTPKHLITATGQRVTLRCSPRSGDLSVYWYQQSLDQGLQFLIQYYNGEERAKGNILERFSAQQFPDLHSELNLSSLELGDSALYFCASSVAPGLYGYTFGSGTRLTVV.

J is TRBJ2-1 and V is TRBV7-3; TRBD2 matches at 10 bases. With V trimmed by 7 bases and J by 6 bases, 9 bases remained unmatched. The germline gives CDR1 SGHTA, CDR2 FQGTGA. CDR3 length equals 15 residues. CDR3 bases: TGTGCCAGCACTCTAAGCGGGGGGGCCAGCAATGAGCAGTTCTTC. Amino acid sequence: CASTLSGGASNEQFF. The whole variable domain, filled in from reference TRBV7-3 and TRBJ2-1, reads GAGVSQTPSNKVTEKGKYVELRCDPISGHTALYWYRQSLGQGPEFLIYFQGTGAADDSGLPNDRFFAVRPEGSVSTLKIQRTERGDSAVYLCASTLSGGASNEQFFGPGTRLTVL.

CDR3 DNA: TGTGCCAGCAGCTTATCTGGCGGCGGAGGCACAGATACGCAGTATTTT. Protein product: CASSLSGGGGTDTQYF. This chain links TRBV7-2 with TRBJ2-3, with D unresolved. The CDR3 has 16 residues. V was pared by 2 bases and J by 1 base, with 13 bases between. Germline V gene data show CDR1 as SGHTA and CDR2 as FQGNSA. The full variable domain, completed using reference TRBV7-2 and TRBJ2-3, is GAGVSQSPSNKVTEKGKDVELRCDPISGHTALYWYRQSLGQGLEFLIYFQGNSAPDKSGLPSDRFSAERTGGSVSTLTIQRTQQEDSAVYLCASSLSGGGGTDTQYFGPGTRLTVL.

The rearrangement links TRBV15 to TRBJ1-5, with D possibly TRBD1 on 5 matching bases. The CDR3 spans 17 residues. Germline V lookup: CDR1 LNHNV, CDR2 YYDKDF (reference sequence). Trimming pared 0 bases from V and 4 bases from J, leaving 16 bases between. CDR3 nucleotides: TGTGCCACCAGCAGAGATTTGGGACCCCGGGGGAATCAGCCCCAGCATTTT. Its translation: CATSRDLGPRGNQPQHF. The full variable domain, rest sourced from reference TRBV15 and TRBJ1-5, is DAMVIQNPRYQVTQFGKPVTLSCSQTLNHNVMYWYQQKSSQAPKLLFHYYDKDFNNEADTPDNFQSRRPNTSFCFLDIRSPGLGDTAMYLCATSRDLGPRGNQPQHFGDGTRLSIL.

The rearrangement links TRBV11-2 to TRBJ2-7; D ambiguous. The germline CDR1 and CDR2 sequences are SGHAT and FQNNGV. V lost 4 bases, J lost 5 bases, and 9 bases lay in between. The CDR3 contains 12 residues. For the CDR3, the DNA is TGTGCCAGCAGCTACTCCCCGGACGAGCAGTACTTC. Its translation is CASSYSPDEQYF.

The chain has TRBV5-1 and TRBJ2-3; D might be TRBD1 (5 bases). Germline V gene lookup returns CDR1 SGHRS and CDR2 YFSETQ. The CDR3 extends over 15 amino acids. The V and J ends lost 4 bases and 0 bases respectively, with 12 bases between them. The CDR3 loop is CASSLTGFSTDTQYF. In DNA, the CDR3 is TGCGCCAGCAGCCTTACAGGATTTAGCACAGATACGCAGTATTTT.

A note on this clone: One junction end disagrees with the germline gene, perhaps due to a read error. J is TRBJ2-1 and V is TRBV19; 8 nucleotides match TRBD1. Looked up from germline, CDR1 is LNHDA and CDR2 is SQIVND (reference sequence). The CDR3 has 12 amino acids. In nucleotides, the CDR3 is TGTGCCAGTAGTGTAGACAGGGGTGAGCAGTTCTTC. Its translation is CASSVDRGEQFF.

The chain joins TRBV5-1 to TRBJ2-2; D call uncertain. Germline assignment: CDR1 SGHRS and CDR2 YFSETQ. V was clipped by 0 bases and J by 4 bases, with 7 bases between them. The CDR3 covers 14 residues. CDR3 nucleotides: TGCGCCAGCAGCTTGGTGGCTAGCACCGGGGAGCTGTTTTTT. It yields the protein CASSLVASTGELFF.

J is TRBJ2-5 and V is TRBV5-1; tentative D call: TRBD1 (6 bases). This CDR3 is 15 amino acids long. The V end was cut by 4 bases, the J end by 2 bases, with 15 bases between. Germline-derived CDR1 and CDR2 are SGHRS and YFSETQ. CDR3 bases: TGCGCCAGCAGCCCTATGGGGGCCACACAAGAGACCCAGTACTTC. Amino acids: CASSPMGATQETQYF.

The chain uses TRBV11-3 and TRBJ2-2, with 7 bases fitting TRBD1. CDR1 is SGHNT, CDR2 YENEEA, per germline. This CDR3 is built from 16 residues. Trimming took 5 bases from V and 3 from J; bases not matched to a gene: 9. The DNA of the CDR3 is TGTGCCAGCAGCCTCCGACAGGGCTGGGACACCGGGGAGCTGTTTTTT. Translating gives CASSLRQGWDTGELFF.

This clone was detected only once. J is TRBJ2-3 and V is TRBV5-1; TRBD2 aligns across 7 bases. Germline V lookup: CDR1 SGHRS, CDR2 YFSETQ. This CDR3 has 15 amino acids. With 4 bases clipped from V and 3 bases from J, the junction kept 8 bases outside the gene matches. CDR3 region: CASSPAGVRTDTQYF. The CDR3 nucleotides read TGCGCCAGCAGCCCGGCGGGAGTCAGAACAGATACGCAGTATTTT.

The genes are TRBV19 and TRBJ1-5; possible D gene TRBD1, 5 bases. Trimming removed 0 bases at V and 2 bases at J, with 11 bases between. Germline loops: CDR1 LNHDA, CDR2 SQIVND (reference sequence). This CDR3 comprises 16 residues. The CDR3 reads CASSIDGRGGNQPQHF. The CDR3 bases are TGTGCCAGTAGTATAGATGGGAGGGGTGGCAATCAGCCCCAGCATTTT.

This sequence joins TRBV5-1 and TRBJ1-2; 11 bases map to TRBD1. This CDR3 is 14 amino acids long. Germline lookup yields CDR1 SGHRS and CDR2 YFSETQ. With 4 bases clipped from V and 3 bases from J, the junction kept 2 bases outside the gene matches. CDR3 DNA: TGCGCCAGCAGCCGGGGACAGGGGGACTATGGCTACACCTTC. It specifies CASSRGQGDYGYTF. The whole variable domain, filled in from reference TRBV5-1 and TRBJ1-2, reads KAGVTQTPRYLIKTRGQQVTLSCSPISGHRSVSWYQQTPGQGLQFLFEYFSETQRNKGNFPGRFSGRQFSNSRSEMNVSTLELGDSALYLCASSRGQGDYGYTFGSGTRLTVV.

The rearrangement links TRBV7-2 to TRBJ1-2; tentatively, D is TRBD1 (5 bases). From germline, CDR1 is SGHTA and CDR2 FQGNSA. This CDR3 region has 12 residues. V lost 5 bases to trimming and J lost 7 bases, with 11 bases between them. The CDR3 DNA is TGTGCCAGCAGCAAGGGGCAGGGTGGCTACACCTTC. Protein product: CASSKGQGGYTF.

The chain recombines TRBV5-1 with TRBJ1-2; 8 bases map to TRBD1. The CDR3 consists of 14 residues. V gave up 4 bases and J gave up 4 bases; unmatched junction bases: 6. The V gene's germline CDR1 is SGHRS and CDR2 YFSETQ. As DNA, the CDR3 is TGCGCCAGCAGCCCTCAGGGGGCGACCTATGGCTACACCTTC. It is translated as CASSPQGATYGYTF.

The chain recombines TRBV30 with TRBJ2-2; 9 bases fit TRBD2. The CDR3 is 15 residues long. V lost 4 bases and J lost 1; bases outside the gene matches: 4. CDR1 and CDR2 (germline): GTSNPN, SVGIG (reference sequence). CDR3 bases: TGTGCCTGGAAAATAGCGGGGGTGAACACCGGGGAGCTGTTTTTT. This translates into CAWKIAGVNTGELFF.

This rearrangement joins TRBV3-1 (or the pseudogene TRBV3-2) to TRBJ2-7, with TRBD2 matching 7 bases. The germline V gene encodes CDR1 LGHDT and CDR2 YNNKEL (reference sequence). This CDR3 has 17 amino acids. Trimming cost V 4 bases and J 8 bases; bases outside gene matches: 20. This CDR3 is CASSPGGGASQRLKQYF. CDR3 DNA sequence: TGTGCCAGCAGCCCCGGCGGGGGAGCTAGCCAGCGGTTGAAGCAGTACTTC.

The chain employs TRBV19 and TRBJ2-7; 12 bases are shared with TRBD1. V trimming: 10 bases; J trimming: 4 bases; junction bases outside the gene matches: 5. Germline CDR1 is LNHDA and CDR2 is SQIVND (reference sequence). This CDR3 spans 13 amino acids. DNA for the CDR3: TGTGCCACCAGGGACAGGGGGCAATACGAGCAGTACTTC. It specifies CATRDRGQYEQYF.

The chain is built from TRBV4-1 and TRBJ2-5; 12 bases fit TRBD1. Germline V lookup: CDR1 MGHRA, CDR2 YSYEKL. This CDR3 region has 16 residues. V shed 1 base, J shed 5 bases, and the junction held 5 bases outside the gene matches. The CDR3 DNA sequence: TGCGCCAGCAGCCAAGCCGGGACAGGGGGCCGGGAGACCCAGTACTTC. Amino acids: CASSQAGTGGRETQYF.

The CDR3 nucleotides are TGTGCCAGCAGTATGATTGCGAGGAATGAGCAGTTCTTC. Translation gives CASSMIARNEQFF. This chain uses TRBV27 with TRBJ2-1; D is uncertain. V was trimmed by 5 bases and J by 7 bases, leaving 12 bases between them. CDR1 and CDR2 (germline): MNHEY, SMNVEV (reference sequence). The CDR3 consists of 13 residues.

V usage is TRBV11-3 and J usage is TRBJ2-1; maybe TRBD2 (5 bases). V gave up 0 bases and J gave up 2 bases, with 11 bases separating them. The CDR3 is 16 amino acids. In germline, CDR1 is SGHNT, CDR2 YENEEA. The CDR3 coding sequence is TGTGCCAGCAGCTTAGATGGAGGCAGAGCCTACAATGAGCAGTTCTTC. It codes for CASSLDGGRAYNEQFF.